This is a list of T cell receptor beta chains from one sample in a study of T cell responses to AZD1222 COVID-19 vaccine. TCRdb's table, derived via immunoSEQ multiplex PCR, lists solely in-frame clones and lacks some. The sample records 65,000 to 80,000 clones, approximately 83% being singletons. Material: peripheral blood, obtained 28 days after the second AZD1222 dose. Receptor source: an adult who received the AZD1222 COVID-19 vaccine. Both conserved end residues are part of each CDR3. D genes are given only for firm matches. Expanded clones get a size class; other rows say once, few or many, or leave the size out.

V gene: TRBV2
clone size: NA
J gene: TRBJ2-7
D gene: TRBD1
CDR3 DNA: TGTGCCAGCACCGCTGGCAGGGGGCTCTACGAGCAGTACTTC
CDR3 protein: CASTAGRGLYEQYF

V gene: TRBV7-8
clone size: NA
J gene: TRBJ1-1
D gene: TRBD1
CDR3 DNA: TGTGCCAGCAGCTTAGTTCCAGGGGGAGTTTCTGAAGCTTTCTTT
CDR3 protein: CASSLVPGGVSEAFF

V gene: TRBV27
clone size: many
J gene: TRBJ1-2
D gene: NA
CDR3 DNA: TGTGCCAGCAGTTTATTGGCCAGGGGCGTTTATGGCTACACCTTC
CDR3 protein: CASSLLARGVYGYTF

V gene: TRBV5-4
clone size: NA
J gene: TRBJ2-7
D gene: TRBD2
CDR3 DNA: TGTGCCAGCAGCGGCGGACTAGCGGGAAACTCCTACGAGCAGTACTTC
CDR3 protein: CASSGGLAGNSYEQYF

V gene: TRBV27
clone size: NA
J gene: TRBJ2-1
D gene: TRBD2
CDR3 DNA: TGTGCCAGCAGAAGACTAGCGGGGCCCAATGAGCAGTTCTTC
CDR3 protein: CASRRLAGPNEQFF

V gene: TRBV6-5
clone size: NA
J gene: TRBJ1-1
D gene: NA
CDR3 DNA: TGTGCCAGCGTACTCGCAGGTCGAAGGACTGAAGCTTTCTTT
CDR3 protein: CASVLAGRRTEAFF

V gene: TRBV5-4
clone size: NA
J gene: TRBJ1-2
D gene: TRBD1
CDR3 DNA: TGTGCCAGCAGCTCGGGGACAGGGGGCGATTATGATGGCTACACCTTC
CDR3 protein: CASSSGTGGDYDGYTF

V gene: TRBV28
clone size: NA
J gene: TRBJ1-5
D gene: TRBD1
CDR3 DNA: TGTGCCAGCAGCGGGACAGGAACTAATCAGCCCCAGCATTTT
CDR3 protein: CASSGTGTNQPQHF

V gene: TRBV9
clone size: NA
J gene: TRBJ2-7
D gene: NA
CDR3 DNA: TGTGCCAGCAGCGTAGCCACAGACAACTACGAGCAGTACTTC
CDR3 protein: CASSVATDNYEQYF

V gene: TRBV7-9
clone size: NA
J gene: TRBJ2-3
D gene: TRBD1
CDR3 DNA: TGTGCCAGCAGCCCACTTGACAGGGGAGATACGCAGTATTTT
CDR3 protein: CASSPLDRGDTQYF

V gene: TRBV19
clone size: NA
J gene: TRBJ2-7
D gene: TRBD2
CDR3 DNA: TGTGCCAGTAGTATAACTAGCGGACCCTCCTACGAGCAGTACTTC
CDR3 protein: CASSITSGPSYEQYF

V gene: TRBV7-3
clone size: once
J gene: TRBJ2-6
D gene: NA
CDR3 DNA: TGTGCCAGCAGCTTAGCTGGGGCCAACGTCCTGACTTTC
CDR3 protein: CASSLAGANVLTF

V gene: TRBV10-3
clone size: NA
J gene: TRBJ1-1
D gene: TRBD1
CDR3 DNA: TGTGCCATCAGTGAATCACTCGACAGGGGGAACACTGAAGCTTTCTTT
CDR3 protein: CAISESLDRGNTEAFF

V gene: TRBV27
clone size: NA
J gene: TRBJ2-1
D gene: NA
CDR3 DNA: TGTGCCAGCAACCTACTCGGATCCTACAATGAGCAGTTCTTC
CDR3 protein: CASNLLGSYNEQFF

V gene: TRBV7-2
clone size: NA
J gene: TRBJ1-5
D gene: TRBD1
CDR3 DNA: TGTGCCAGCAGCCCCCGGACAGGGTTTAGCAATCAGCCCCAGCATTTT
CDR3 protein: CASSPRTGFSNQPQHF

V gene: TRBV12-3/TRBV12-4
clone size: NA
J gene: TRBJ1-3
D gene: NA
CDR3 DNA: TGTGCCAGCAGTTTCCTGTCTGGAAACACCATATATTTT
CDR3 protein: CASSFLSGNTIYF

V gene: TRBV4-3
clone size: NA
J gene: TRBJ2-6
D gene: NA
CDR3 DNA: TGCGCCAGCAGCCAAGATCTGCCCGCTCTCTCTGGGGCCAACGTCCTGACTTTC
CDR3 protein: CASSQDLPALSGANVLTF

V gene: TRBV30
clone size: NA
J gene: TRBJ1-5
D gene: NA
CDR3 DNA: TGTGCCTGGAGTGTTTCGGGGGGGAATCAGCCCCAGCATTTT
CDR3 protein: CAWSVSGGNQPQHF

V gene: TRBV3-1/TRBV3-2
clone size: NA
J gene: TRBJ2-5
D gene: TRBD2
CDR3 DNA: TGTGCCAGCAGCCAAGATATCGTAAGCGGCCCGGGAGGAGAGACCCAGTACTTC
CDR3 protein: CASSQDIVSGPGGETQYF

V gene: TRBV4-3
clone size: NA
J gene: TRBJ1-1
D gene: NA
CDR3 DNA: TGCGCCAGCAGTCAAGAGGCAGGGGTGAACACTGAAGCTTTCTTT
CDR3 protein: CASSQEAGVNTEAFF

V gene: TRBV4-3
clone size: few
J gene: TRBJ2-7
D gene: TRBD2
CDR3 DNA: TGCGCCAGCAGCCAAGGGGTTAGCGGGAGTTACGAGCAGTACTTC
CDR3 protein: CASSQGVSGSYEQYF

V gene: TRBV6-6
clone size: NA
J gene: TRBJ2-5
D gene: TRBD1
CDR3 DNA: TGTGCCAGCACTCACGGGGACAGGAGGGAGACCCAGTACTTC
CDR3 protein: CASTHGDRRETQYF

V gene: TRBV19
clone size: NA
J gene: TRBJ1-1
D gene: TRBD1
CDR3 DNA: TGTGCCAGTTCTAATCGCTTAGGGGGCCGTACTGAAGCTTTCTTT
CDR3 protein: CASSNRLGGRTEAFF

V gene: TRBV5-4
clone size: NA
J gene: TRBJ2-5
D gene: NA
CDR3 DNA: TGTGCCAGCAGCTTGGGGGCAGGGATTCAAGAGACCCAGTACTTC
CDR3 protein: CASSLGAGIQETQYF

V gene: TRBV27
clone size: NA
J gene: TRBJ2-7
D gene: NA
CDR3 DNA: TGTGCCAGCAGTTTCATCCCCTCCTACGAGCAGTACTTC
CDR3 protein: CASSFIPSYEQYF

V gene: TRBV12-3/TRBV12-4
clone size: NA
J gene: TRBJ2-1
D gene: NA
CDR3 DNA: TGTGCCAGCAGTTTAGAACGCAATGAGCAGTTCTTC
CDR3 protein: CASSLERNEQFF

V gene: TRBV2
clone size: few
J gene: TRBJ2-7
D gene: TRBD1
CDR3 DNA: TGTGCCAGCAGGCCTGGGACAGGGGGCACCTACGAGCAGTACTTC
CDR3 protein: CASRPGTGGTYEQYF

V gene: TRBV18
clone size: NA
J gene: TRBJ1-2
D gene: TRBD1
CDR3 DNA: TGTGCCAGCTCACGGCAAGACAGGGATTATGGCTACACCTTC
CDR3 protein: CASSRQDRDYGYTF

V gene: TRBV19
clone size: NA
J gene: TRBJ2-7
D gene: TRBD2
CDR3 DNA: TGTGCCAGTAGTAAGCCTAGCGGGGACTCCTACGAGCAGTACTTC
CDR3 protein: CASSKPSGDSYEQYF

V gene: TRBV3-1/TRBV3-2
clone size: NA
J gene: TRBJ2-7
D gene: NA
CDR3 DNA: TGTGCCAGCAGCCCCTCCGGGACTCCGACTAGCTCCTACGAGCAGTACTTC
CDR3 protein: CASSPSGTPTSSYEQYF

V gene: TRBV7-3
clone size: NA
J gene: TRBJ2-7
D gene: NA
CDR3 DNA: TGTGCCAGCAGTAGGGACGTAGGCTACGAGCAGTACTTC
CDR3 protein: CASSRDVGYEQYF

V gene: TRBV7-2
clone size: NA
J gene: TRBJ1-5
D gene: NA
CDR3 DNA: TGTGCCAGCAGCTTAGGCCTGCAACAGGCTAGCAATCAGCCCCAGCATTTT
CDR3 protein: CASSLGLQQASNQPQHF

V gene: TRBV2
clone size: NA
J gene: TRBJ1-1
D gene: NA
CDR3 DNA: TGTGCCAGCAGTGAAGGTCGTGATTTGAACACTGAAGCTTTCTTT
CDR3 protein: CASSEGRDLNTEAFF

V gene: TRBV30
clone size: NA
J gene: TRBJ2-1
D gene: TRBD2
CDR3 DNA: TGTGCCTGGAGGAGTCGACTAGCGGGAGTTGGTTGGGGCAATGAGCAGTTCTTC
CDR3 protein: CAWRSRLAGVGWGNEQFF

V gene: TRBV6-2/TRBV6-3
clone size: few
J gene: TRBJ2-7
D gene: TRBD2
CDR3 DNA: TGTGCCAGCAGTTTGGGACTACTACCCTACGAGCAGTACTTC
CDR3 protein: CASSLGLLPYEQYF

V gene: TRBV7-6
clone size: NA
J gene: TRBJ1-5
D gene: NA
CDR3 DNA: TGTGCCAGCAGCTTAGCGCACGGCAGGTCAGGGGGCAATCAGCCCCAGCATTTT
CDR3 protein: CASSLAHGRSGGNQPQHF

V gene: TRBV19
clone size: NA
J gene: TRBJ1-5
D gene: NA
CDR3 DNA: TGTGCCAGTAGGCGTCCCGGGAATAGCAATCAGCCCCAGCATTTT
CDR3 protein: CASRRPGNSNQPQHF

V gene: TRBV28
clone size: NA
J gene: TRBJ2-6
D gene: TRBD1
CDR3 DNA: TGTGCCACGGGACAGGGAGTTGCTGGGGCCAACGTCCTGACTTTC
CDR3 protein: CATGQGVAGANVLTF

V gene: TRBV30
clone size: NA
J gene: TRBJ1-1
D gene: NA
CDR3 DNA: TGTGCCTGGGGGGCTAACACTGAAGCTTTCTTT
CDR3 protein: CAWGANTEAFF

V gene: TRBV19
clone size: NA
J gene: TRBJ2-3
D gene: NA
CDR3 DNA: TGTGCCACAGGCCCTAGCGCCAGCACAGATACGCAGTATTTT
CDR3 protein: CATGPSASTDTQYF

V gene: TRBV29-1
clone size: NA
J gene: TRBJ2-6
D gene: NA
CDR3 DNA: TGCAGCGCCGAGGGGGGAGAGGCCAACGTCCTGACTTTC
CDR3 protein: CSAEGGEANVLTF

V gene: TRBV4-2
clone size: NA
J gene: TRBJ2-4
D gene: NA
CDR3 DNA: TGTGCCAGCAGCCAAGAGCGACTAGTTGCTGGTAACATTCAGTACTTC
CDR3 protein: CASSQERLVAGNIQYF

V gene: TRBV28
clone size: NA
J gene: TRBJ1-1
D gene: NA
CDR3 DNA: TGTGCCACCCTTATCAGCCAGGGAAACACTGAAGCTTTCTTT
CDR3 protein: CATLISQGNTEAFF

V gene: TRBV9
clone size: NA
J gene: TRBJ2-7
D gene: NA
CDR3 DNA: TGTGCCAGCAGCGCTTTAGCAGCGAACGAGCAGTACTTC
CDR3 protein: CASSALAANEQYF

V gene: TRBV4-1
clone size: few
J gene: TRBJ2-2
D gene: NA
CDR3 DNA: TGCGCCAGCAGCCAAGGGAGTCAGGGAAAAACCGGGGAGCTGTTTTTT
CDR3 protein: CASSQGSQGKTGELFF